Listed below are T cell receptor beta chains from one sample, sequenced in a study of CD8 T cells in ankylosing spondylitis. TCRdb re-called the 5' RACE reads with MiXCR, one entry per CDR3 protein. The sample has approximately 300,000 distinct CDR3 sequences, around 8% seen once; the top ten hold about 15%. The sample comprised blood, either unsorted or a sorted T cell fraction (not recorded which). The source of these receptors is a male donor with ankylosing spondylitis. CDR3s include the opening cysteine and the closing phenylalanine or tryptophan. The D gene is left open where the match is weak. Size is omitted from some rows. Given values are once, few, many or a class for expanded clones.

D	V	J	size	DNA	CDR3
.	TRBV28	TRBJ1-5	few	TGTGCCAGCAGGTTACCGGGTTTTCAGCCCCAGCATTTT	CASRLPGFQPQHF
.	TRBV6-2/TRBV6-3	TRBJ1-5	few	TGTGCCAGCAGACCTCCGTTTAATCAGCCCCAGCATTTT	CASRPPFNQPQHF
TRBD1	TRBV28	TRBJ1-5	.	TGTGCCAGCAGTTTTGTCGGGACAGGGCTTCAGCCCCAGCATTTT	CASSFVGTGLQPQHF
.	TRBV12-5	TRBJ2-5	many	TGTGCTAGTGGTTTGGGACCCGAGACCCAGTACTTC	CASGLGPETQYF
.	TRBV27	TRBJ1-1	.	TGTGCCAGCAGTTTATCTTCCGGTAGAGCTTTCTTT	CASSLSSGRAFF
.	TRBV29-1	TRBJ2-1	few	TGCAGCGTTGATTGGGGGTATGAGCAGTTCTTC	CSVDWGYEQFF
.	TRBV4-3	TRBJ2-7	few	TGCGCCAGCAGCCGGGGGCGGTACTACGAGCAGTACTTC	CASSRGRYYEQYF
.	TRBV5-1	TRBJ1-4	many	TGCGCCAGCAGCCTCCGGGACAAGGGAAATGAAAAACTGTTTTTT	CASSLRDKGNEKLFF
TRBD2	TRBV5-1	TRBJ2-1	many	TGCGCCAGCAGCTTGGACGGGGGGTCTTCCTACAATGAGCAGTTCTTC	CASSLDGGSSYNEQFF
TRBD1	TRBV25-1	TRBJ1-2	.	TGTGCCAGCAGTCCCCCACCTGGGACAGGAAATGGCTACACCTTC	CASSPPPGTGNGYTF